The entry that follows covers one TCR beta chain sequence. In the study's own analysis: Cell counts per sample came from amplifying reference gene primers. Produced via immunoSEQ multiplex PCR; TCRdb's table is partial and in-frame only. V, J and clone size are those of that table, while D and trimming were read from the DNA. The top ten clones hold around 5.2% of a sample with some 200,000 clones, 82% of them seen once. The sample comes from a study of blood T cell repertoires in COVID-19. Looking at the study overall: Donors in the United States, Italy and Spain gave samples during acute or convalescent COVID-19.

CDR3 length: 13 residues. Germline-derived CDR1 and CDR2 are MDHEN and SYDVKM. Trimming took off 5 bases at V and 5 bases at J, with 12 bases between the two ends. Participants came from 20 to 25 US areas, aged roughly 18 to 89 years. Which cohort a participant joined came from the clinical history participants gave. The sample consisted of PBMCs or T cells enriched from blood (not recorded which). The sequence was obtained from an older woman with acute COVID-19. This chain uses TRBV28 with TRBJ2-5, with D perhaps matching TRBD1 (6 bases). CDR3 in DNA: TGTGCCAGCAGTGAGAGACAGGAGGAGACCCAGTACTTC. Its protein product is CASSERQEETQYF.